These 10 T cell receptor beta chains were all obtained from the same sample, sequenced in a study of tumor-infiltrating lymphocytes in primary liver carcinoma. Making TCR beta cDNA involved approximately 510 ng total RNA and a constant-region primer. Three-round nested multiplex PCR performed with slightly modified ARM-PCR produced the TCR beta libraries. The opening two PCR rounds, approximately 10 cycles each, paired TRBV1-TRBV30 forward primers with a C-beta reverse primer. TCRdb passed the multiplex PCR reads through MiXCR, listing each CDR3 protein once. The sample holds approximately 320,000 distinct CDR3 sequences, around three fifths seen once. For blood RNA, unsorted whole blood served as the source, and germline DNA was extracted too. The specimen was peripheral blood. The receptors were gathered from a woman aged 25 to 45 with primary liver carcinoma and hepatitis B virus infection.

This clonotype was counted only a few times. V usage is TRBV6-1 and J usage is TRBJ2-5; D remains ambiguous. Deletions cut 0 bases from V and 5 bases from J, with 10 bases between. The CDR3 covers 14 residues. CDR1 and CDR2 (germline): MNHNS, SASEGT. CDR3 nucleotide sequence: TGTGCCAGCAGTGAAGCGCTTCCGACGGAGACCCAGTACTTC. Translating gives CASSEALPTETQYF.

About this clonotype: A much larger clone lies a single base off, so this may be a read error. The gene calls are TRBV6-5 and TRBJ2-2; the D gene could be TRBD1 or TRBD2 (7 bases each). CDR1 is MNHEY and CDR2 is SVGAGI in the germline V gene. This CDR3 has 15 amino acids. CDR3 sequence (DNA): TGTGCCAGCAGACCCGACAGGGAGGGCACCGGGAAGCTGTTTTTT. It specifies CASRPDREGTGKLFF.

The rearrangement joins TRBV6-1 to TRBJ2-5; TRBD2 matches at 10 bases. This CDR3 is 14 amino acids long. The junction had 7 bases not matched to a gene; V was cut back by 10 bases and J by 2 bases. Germline CDR1 MNHNS, CDR2 SASEGT. The CDR3 coding sequence is TGTGCCACTACGACTAGCGGGCCGCAAGAGACCCAGTACTTC. The encoded protein is CATTTSGPQETQYF.

Remarks on this clonotype: Sequence at one end of the junction differs from germline and may be a read error. The rearrangement uses TRBV4-2 and TRBJ2-1; 8 bases line up with TRBD1. The CDR3 covers 15 residues. Germline CDR1 LGHNA, CDR2 YNFKEQ. The CDR3 sequence is CASSRDRGSPNGQFF. CDR3 nucleotides: TGTGCCAGCAGCCGAGACAGGGGTTCCCCAAATGGGCAGTTCTTC.

This clonotype showed up many times. This chain joins TRBV11-3 and TRBJ1-1; 9 bases align to TRBD1. The CDR3 has 14 amino acids. Germline CDR1 SGHNT, CDR2 YENEEA. Trimming cost V 4 bases and J 3 bases; bases outside gene matches: 3. CDR3 region: CASSSGQGYTEAFF. DNA for the CDR3: TGTGCCAGCAGCTCCGGACAGGGGTACACTGAAGCTTTCTTT.

Regarding this clonotype: The junction and the germline gene differ at one end; a read error may be behind it. The V call is TRBV12-3 or TRBV12-4, the J call TRBJ1-5; a weak D match, TRBD1 (5 bases). The CDR3 loop spans 14 amino acids. CDR3 coding DNA: TGTACCAGCAGCTTGGGGGGAGGCAATCAGCCCCAGCATTTT. Protein: CTSSLGGGNQPQHF.

The chain recombines TRBV28 with TRBJ2-2; D may be TRBD2 (7 bases). Germline CDR1 and CDR2: MDHEN and SYDVKM. The CDR3 length is 16 residues. Trimming left V 5 bases short and J 7 bases short, with 20 bases between. CDR3 loop: CASSPAGLGGRGELFF. CDR3 sequence (DNA): TGTGCCAGCAGTCCCGCCGGACTAGGGGGGCGCGGGGAGCTGTTTTTT.

This clonotype was recorded at least ten times. The genes are TRBV12-3 or TRBV12-4 and TRBJ2-1; D is unclear. The CDR3 spans 14 residues. V gave up 6 bases and J gave up 3 bases, with 12 bases separating them. The CDR3 coding sequence is TGTGCCAGCAGCCCCGGGCCCTTCTACAATGAGCAGTTCTTC. Amino acids: CASSPGPFYNEQFF.

This clonotype was seen a handful of times. Since a much larger clone is just one base distant, this may be a read error. This rearrangement joins TRBV12-3 or TRBV12-4 to TRBJ2-5; 7 nucleotides align to TRBD2. This CDR3 region has 15 residues. V gave up 7 bases and J gave up 4 bases; unmatched junction bases: 12. The chain's CDR3 is CASTWTRGGRETQYF. The DNA for the CDR3 is TGTGCCAGCACATGGACTAGAGGAGGCCGAGAGACCCAGTACTTC.

The V call is TRBV12-1, the J call TRBJ2-2; whether TRBD1, the table's D call, matches the DNA was not checked. TRBV12-1 is marked as a pseudogene. The CDR3 covers 15 residues. CDR3 DNA: TGTGCCAGCAGTCATGACAGGGGGCGAGTCTGGGAGCTGTTTTTT. Its translation is CASSHDRGRVWELFF.